The rows below give T cell receptor beta chains drawn from one sample of a study of blood T cell repertoires in COVID-19. The method was immunoSEQ multiplex PCR; TCRdb's version includes in-frame clones alone and lacks a portion of them. Of about 220,000 clones in the sample, roughly 80% were seen once. Sequenced: peripheral blood. Every receptor here comes from a human donor in a cohort sampled during active COVID-19. CDR3s include the opening cysteine and the closing phenylalanine or tryptophan. A D gene is named only where the DNA matches it firmly. Clone size is stated in some rows and not others, as once, few, many or a class when expanded.

15	TRBV7-2	TRBJ1-4	-	TRBD1	CASSTRQGRVEKLFF	TGTGCCAGCAGCACCCGACAGGGAAGAGTTGAAAAACTGTTTTTT
15	TRBV5-1	TRBJ2-3	-	TRBD2	CASTISGRSPDTQYF	TGCGCCAGCACTATTAGCGGGAGGTCTCCGGATACGCAGTATTTT
16	TRBV27	TRBJ1-2	-	TRBD1	CASRPAGGQGPYGYTF	TGTGCCAGCAGGCCGGCGGGGGGACAGGGACCCTATGGCTACACCTTC
14	TRBV18	TRBJ1-3	-	-	CASSRQSSGNTIYF	TGTGCCAGCTCACGACAGAGCTCTGGAAACACCATATATTTT
14	TRBV7-2	TRBJ2-7	-	TRBD2	CASSLGGLAYEQYF	TGTGCCAGCAGCTTAGGGGGACTAGCCTACGAGCAGTACTTC
15	TRBV19	TRBJ1-6	few	-	CASSIPWTPNSPLHF	TGTGCCAGTAGTATACCGTGGACACCTAATTCACCCCTCCACTTT
14	TRBV5-1	TRBJ2-7	-	TRBD2	CASSLLAGGPVQYF	TGCGCCAGCAGCTTACTAGCGGGAGGGCCGGTGCAGTACTTC
18	TRBV6-2/TRBV6-3	TRBJ1-1	-	-	CASSYVIARGGRVPEAFF	TGTGCCAGCAGTTACGTCATTGCTCGGGGTGGGCGAGTACCTGAAGCTTTCTTT
13	TRBV6-1	TRBJ1-2	-	TRBD1	CASSDRGLGGYTF	TGTGCCAGCAGTGACAGGGGGCTAGGAGGCTACACCTTC
14	TRBV5-1	TRBJ2-1	-	-	CASSFAESYNEQFF	TGCGCCAGCAGCTTTGCGGAGTCCTACAATGAGCAGTTCTTC
14	TRBV27	TRBJ1-4	few	-	CASKRGWANEKLFF	TGTGCCAGCAAAAGGGGATGGGCTAATGAAAAACTGTTTTTT
14	TRBV28	TRBJ1-2	-	TRBD1	CASILTGGAFGYTF	TGTGCCAGCATCTTGACAGGGGGCGCTTTTGGCTACACCTTC
15	TRBV6-6	TRBJ2-7	-	TRBD1	CASSYSTQGAGEQYF	TGTGCCAGCAGTTACTCGACACAGGGGGCTGGCGAGCAGTACTTC
14	TRBV19	TRBJ1-6	-	TRBD1	CASSPDRDREALHF	TGTGCCAGTAGTCCCGACCGGGACAGGGAAGCCCTCCACTTT
13	TRBV7-2	TRBJ2-7	-	-	CASSFGQTYEQYF	TGTGCCAGCAGTTTTGGACAGACCTACGAGCAGTACTTC
15	TRBV7-3	TRBJ1-1	-	TRBD1	CASSRGDRGGTEAFF	TGTGCCAGCAGCCGTGGGGACAGGGGAGGCACTGAAGCTTTCTTT
12	TRBV7-3	TRBJ2-3	-	-	CASSPRGDTQYF	TGTGCCAGCAGCCCGCGCGGCGATACGCAGTATTTT
16	TRBV4-1	TRBJ2-3	-	-	CASSQENSWRTDTQYF	TGCGCCAGCAGCCAAGAAAATTCGTGGCGCACAGATACGCAGTATTTT
16	TRBV5-1	TRBJ2-7	-	TRBD1	CASSQARDSGAYEQYF	TGCGCCAGCAGCCAGGCCCGGGACAGTGGGGCCTACGAGCAGTACTTC
15	TRBV28	TRBJ1-1	-	-	CASSSPTEMNTEAFF	TGTGCCAGCAGTTCACCGACAGAGATGAACACTGAAGCTTTCTTT
16	TRBV2	TRBJ1-4	-	TRBD1	CASSKQPDRVNEKLFF	TGTGCCAGCAGTAAGCAGCCGGACAGGGTTAATGAAAAACTGTTTTTT
17	TRBV27	TRBJ2-7	-	TRBD1	CASRGKTGTVFPYEQYF	TGTGCCAGCAGGGGTAAGACCGGGACAGTGTTCCCCTACGAGCAGTACTTC
13	TRBV18	TRBJ1-1	-	-	CASSLRQATEAFF	TGTGCCAGCTCCCTTAGACAGGCCACTGAAGCTTTCTTT
12	TRBV19	TRBJ1-2	-	-	CATRTGFDGYTF	TGTGCCACCAGAACAGGGTTCGATGGCTACACCTTC
17	TRBV10-3	TRBJ1-2	-	-	CAISKLGGTGISYGYTF	TGTGCCATCAGCAAATTGGGGGGGACCGGGATAAGCTATGGCTACACCTTC
16	TRBV9	TRBJ2-1	-	-	CASSVDIEDSYNEQFF	TGTGCCAGCAGCGTAGATATCGAGGACTCCTACAATGAGCAGTTCTTC
15	TRBV5-4	TRBJ2-3	-	TRBD2	CASGAAGGPEDTQYF	TGTGCCAGTGGGGCGGCGGGAGGGCCTGAAGATACGCAGTATTTT